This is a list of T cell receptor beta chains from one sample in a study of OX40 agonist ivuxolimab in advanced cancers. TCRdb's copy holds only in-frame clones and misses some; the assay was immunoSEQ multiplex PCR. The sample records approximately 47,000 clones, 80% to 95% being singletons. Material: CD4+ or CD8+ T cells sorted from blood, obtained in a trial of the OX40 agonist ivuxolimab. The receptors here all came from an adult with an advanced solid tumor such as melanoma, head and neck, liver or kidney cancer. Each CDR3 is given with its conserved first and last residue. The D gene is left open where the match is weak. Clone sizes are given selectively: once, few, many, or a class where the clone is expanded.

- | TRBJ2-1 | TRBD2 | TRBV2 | TGTGCCAGTACTAGCGGGGGGGCGACGGAGCAGTTCTTC | CASTSGGATEQFF
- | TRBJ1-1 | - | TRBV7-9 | TGTGCCAGCAGCTTGGGCGAGGGGAACACTGAAGCTTTCTTT | CASSLGEGNTEAFF
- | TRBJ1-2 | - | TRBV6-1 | TGTGCCAGCAGTGAAGTTAAGCTGCCACCCTCTAACTATGGCTACACCTTC | CASSEVKLPPSNYGYTF
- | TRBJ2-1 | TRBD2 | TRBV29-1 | TGCAGCGCCGCGGGGGGCTCCTACAATGAGCAGTTCTTC | CSAAGGSYNEQFF
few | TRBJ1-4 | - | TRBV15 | TGTGCCACCAGCAGTAGACAGCTCTCTCCGTATGAAAAACTGTTTTTT | CATSSRQLSPYEKLFF
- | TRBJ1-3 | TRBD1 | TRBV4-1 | TGCGCCAGCAGCCAAGGGATTAGACGGGACAGGGGGTCTGGAAACACCATATATTTT | CASSQGIRRDRGSGNTIYF
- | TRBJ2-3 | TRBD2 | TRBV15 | TGTGCCACCAGGGGGGGGACAGATACGCAGTATTTT | CATRGGTDTQYF
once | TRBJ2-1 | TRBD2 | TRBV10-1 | TGCGCCAGCAGTGAGGAGGTAGCGGGGGACGAGCAGTTCTTC | CASSEEVAGDEQFF
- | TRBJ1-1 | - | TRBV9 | TGTGCCAGCAGCGGAGATAACATGAACACTGAAGCTTTCTTT | CASSGDNMNTEAFF
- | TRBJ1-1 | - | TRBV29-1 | TGCAGCAGCGGGGGGGACACTGAAGCTTTCTTT | CSSGGDTEAFF
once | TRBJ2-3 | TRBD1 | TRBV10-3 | TGTGCCATCAGTGAGTCGGGACAGAGGGCAGATACGCAGTATTTT | CAISESGQRADTQYF
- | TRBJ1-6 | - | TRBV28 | TGTGCCAGCAGGGACAGTAATTCACCCCTCCACTTT | CASRDSNSPLHF
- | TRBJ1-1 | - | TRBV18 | TGTGCCAGCTCATCGGAACTGGGGCGAGGCTTGAACACTGAAGCTTTCTTT | CASSSELGRGLNTEAFF
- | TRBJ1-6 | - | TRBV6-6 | TGTGCCAGCAGTTATCCCAGGGGACGGAATTCACCCCTCCACTTT | CASSYPRGRNSPLHF
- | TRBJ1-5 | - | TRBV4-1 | TGCGCCAGCAGCCAAGAGGACCAGGTTCCACGGGTGTGGCCCCAGCATTTT | CASSQEDQVPRVWPQHF
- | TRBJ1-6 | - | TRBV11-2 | TGTGCCAGCAGCTTAGATAGTGACGGTCGTTATAATTCACCCCTCCACTTT | CASSLDSDGRYNSPLHF
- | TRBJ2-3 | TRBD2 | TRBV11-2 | TGTGCCAGCAGCCGGACTAGCGACTACACAGATACGCAGTATTTT | CASSRTSDYTDTQYF
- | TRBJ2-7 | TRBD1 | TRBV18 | TGTGCCAGCTCCCCCGACAGGGTAATAGCCTACGAGCAGTACTTC | CASSPDRVIAYEQYF
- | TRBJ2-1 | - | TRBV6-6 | TGTGCCAGCAGCGGCGAGCAGTTCTTC | CASSGEQFF
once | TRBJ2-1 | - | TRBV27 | TGTGCCAGCAGTTCCCTCTATGAGCAGTTCTTC | CASSSLYEQFF
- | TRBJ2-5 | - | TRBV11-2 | TGTGCCAGCCAGCTTGGATGGGAGACCCAGTACTTC | CASQLGWETQYF
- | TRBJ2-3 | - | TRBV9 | TGTGCCAGCAGCGCCCCTTTGGGTACGCAGTATTTT | CASSAPLGTQYF
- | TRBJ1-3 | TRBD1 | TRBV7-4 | TGTGCCACCGCCATTATATCGACAGGGGGAGAAAACACCATATATTTT | CATAIISTGGENTIYF
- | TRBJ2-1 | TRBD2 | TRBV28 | TGTGCCAGCAGTTTTGGGACTAGCGGTAGCTACAATGAGCAGTTCTTC | CASSFGTSGSYNEQFF
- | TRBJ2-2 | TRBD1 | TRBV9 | TGTGCCAGCACCGATACAGGGGGATCCACCGGGGAGCTGTTTTTT | CASTDTGGSTGELFF
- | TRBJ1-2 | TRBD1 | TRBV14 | TGTGCCAGCAGCCAAGTTCAGGGGGCTAACTATGGCTACACCTTC | CASSQVQGANYGYTF
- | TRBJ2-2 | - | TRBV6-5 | TGTGCCAGCAGTTACTCTGGTTTTCCAGGCACCGGGGAGCTGTTTTTT | CASSYSGFPGTGELFF
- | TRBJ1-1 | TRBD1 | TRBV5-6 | TGTGCCAGCAGCTTGTCGGACAGGGAAGCTTTCTTT | CASSLSDREAFF
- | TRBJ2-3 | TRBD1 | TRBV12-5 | TGTGCTAGTGCCACCACCGGACAGGGGGAAACAGATACGCAGTATTTT | CASATTGQGETDTQYF
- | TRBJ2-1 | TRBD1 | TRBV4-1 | TGCGCCAGCAGCCGCCCGGGACAGGGGTATAATGAGCAGTTCTTC | CASSRPGQGYNEQFF
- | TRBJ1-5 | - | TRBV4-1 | TGCGCCAGCAGCCAAGGGGGGTCGGGGGGCAATCAGCCCCAGCATTTT | CASSQGGSGGNQPQHF
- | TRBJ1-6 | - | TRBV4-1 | TGCGCCAGCAGCCAAGATTGGGGAAATTCACCCCTCCACTTT | CASSQDWGNSPLHF
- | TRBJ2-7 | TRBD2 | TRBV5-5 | TGTGCCAGCAGCTTGGAAACTAGCGGGGTTGGGGAGCAGTACTTC | CASSLETSGVGEQYF
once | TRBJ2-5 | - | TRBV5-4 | TGTGCCAGCAGCGTCGTCGGGACGGCCCAAGAGACCCAGTACTTC | CASSVVGTAQETQYF
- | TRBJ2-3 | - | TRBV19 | TGTGCCAGTAGTATCCGCGGACCCAATACAGATACGCAGTATTTT | CASSIRGPNTDTQYF
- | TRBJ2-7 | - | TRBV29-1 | TGCAGCGTCCAGGGGGGGAGCTCCTACGAGCAGTACTTC | CSVQGGSSYEQYF
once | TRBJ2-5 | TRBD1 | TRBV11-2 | TGTGCCAGCAGCACAACAGGGGACGTGGAGACCCAGTACTTC | CASSTTGDVETQYF
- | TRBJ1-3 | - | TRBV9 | TGTGCCAGCAGCGTAGCCCCCGCTTTGGACACCATATATTTT | CASSVAPALDTIYF
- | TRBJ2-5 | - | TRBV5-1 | TGCGCCAGCAGCCCGATCCGGGACATCAACCAAGAGACCCAGTACTTC | CASSPIRDINQETQYF
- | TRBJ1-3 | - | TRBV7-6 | TGTGCCAGCAGCTTAGAGGGAGGGATTGGAAACACCATATATTTT | CASSLEGGIGNTIYF
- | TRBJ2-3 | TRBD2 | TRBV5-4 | TGTGCCAGCAGCTCCTACCGAGGGACTAGCGGAAGCACAGATACGCAGTATTTT | CASSSYRGTSGSTDTQYF
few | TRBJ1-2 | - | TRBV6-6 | TGTGCCAGCACCCAAGTAGTACAGGCCAGTGGGTATGGCTACACCTTC | CASTQVVQASGYGYTF
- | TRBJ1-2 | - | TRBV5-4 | TGTGCCAGCAGCCTCCGGGGGTCGGGGAACTATGGCTACACCTTC | CASSLRGSGNYGYTF
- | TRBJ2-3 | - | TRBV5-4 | TGTGCCAGCAGCCCCAGATCCATGGGGTCGGGCACAGATACGCAGTATTTT | CASSPRSMGSGTDTQYF
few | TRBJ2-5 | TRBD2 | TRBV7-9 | TGTGCCAGCAGCTTCTTTACAGGAGGACTAGCGGGGGTTGAGACCCAGTACTTC | CASSFFTGGLAGVETQYF
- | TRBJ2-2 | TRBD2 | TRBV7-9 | TGTGCCAGCAGCTTAAATGAAGCGGGGGTCGGGCCCGGGGAGCTGTTTTTT | CASSLNEAGVGPGELFF
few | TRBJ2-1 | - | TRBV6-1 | TGTGCCAGCACCGAAAGTGGGGGAGGCGATGAGCAGTTCTTC | CASTESGGGDEQFF
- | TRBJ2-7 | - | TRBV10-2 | TGCGCCAGCAGTGAGCTCCGGGTGGGTTACAACTACGAGCAGTACTTC | CASSELRVGYNYEQYF
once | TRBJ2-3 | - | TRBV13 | TGTGCCTCAGGGTCAGCACCTGAGGATACGCAGTATTTT | CASGSAPEDTQYF
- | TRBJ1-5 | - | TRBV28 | TGTGCCACTGCAGGGGAGGGCAATCAGCCCCAGCATTTT | CATAGEGNQPQHF
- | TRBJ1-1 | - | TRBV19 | TGTGCCAGTAGTATCGGGGGAGTGAACACTGAAGCTTTCTTT | CASSIGGVNTEAFF
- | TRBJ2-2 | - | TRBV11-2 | TGTGCCAGCAGCAAAGGAGGGGGGAACACCGGGGAGCTGTTTTTT | CASSKGGGNTGELFF
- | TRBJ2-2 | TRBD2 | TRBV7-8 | TGTGCCAGCAGCCGTTGGGGGTTTAGGACTAGCGACCACCAAGGCACCGGGGAGCTGTTTTTT | CASSRWGFRTSDHQGTGELFF
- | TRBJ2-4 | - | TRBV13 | TGTGCCAGCTCCGGGGGCGGAAACATTCAGTACTTC | CASSGGGNIQYF
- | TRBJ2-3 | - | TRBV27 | TGTGCCAGCACCTACAGGGGAGGAGATACGCAGTATTTT | CASTYRGGDTQYF
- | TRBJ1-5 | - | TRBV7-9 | TGTGCCAGCACCTTAGGTGGCGGCAATCAGCCCCAGCATTTT | CASTLGGGNQPQHF
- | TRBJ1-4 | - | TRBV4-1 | TGCGCCAGCAGCCAAGATGAAACTGCTTCAGGTGAAAAACTGTTTTTT | CASSQDETASGEKLFF